The following is a T cell receptor beta chain sequence with its context. This specimen belongs to a study of blood T cell repertoires in COVID-19. Trimming cost V 3 bases and J 7 bases, with 3 bases left between them. The CDR3 contains 10 residues. Germline CDR1 reads MNHNS; CDR2 reads SASEGT. The assay was immunoSEQ multiplex PCR, and TCRdb's table has in-frame clones only and misses some. The data contain 150,000 to 200,000 clones, roughly 77% of them singletons. The source material was peripheral blood. The V call is TRBV6-1, the J call TRBJ1-1; no clear D gene. The TCR comes from a human donor in a cohort sampled during active COVID-19. The CDR3 sequence: CASSDIEAFF. In DNA form, the CDR3 reads TGTGCCAGCAGTGACATTGAAGCTTTCTTT.